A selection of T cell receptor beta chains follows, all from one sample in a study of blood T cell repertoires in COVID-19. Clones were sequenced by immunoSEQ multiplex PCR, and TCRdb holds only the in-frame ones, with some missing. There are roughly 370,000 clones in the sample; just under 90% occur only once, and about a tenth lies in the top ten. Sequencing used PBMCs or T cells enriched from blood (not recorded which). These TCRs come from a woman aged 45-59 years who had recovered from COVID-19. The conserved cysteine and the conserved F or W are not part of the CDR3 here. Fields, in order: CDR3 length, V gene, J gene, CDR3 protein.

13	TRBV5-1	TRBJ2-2	ASSLVRSDTGELF
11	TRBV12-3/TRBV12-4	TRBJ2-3	ASSRKQADTQY
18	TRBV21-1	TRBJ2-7	ASSKVAPDGRRGNSYEQY
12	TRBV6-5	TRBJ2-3	ASSYGGDTDTQY
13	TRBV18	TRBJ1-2	ASSPRTAQPYGYT
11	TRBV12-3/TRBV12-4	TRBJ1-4	ASSRQGAEKLF
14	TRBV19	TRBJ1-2	ASSSVDRGRYYGYT
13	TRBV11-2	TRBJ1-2	ASSLGPEGAGGYT
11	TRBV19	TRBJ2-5	ASVGGPGETQY
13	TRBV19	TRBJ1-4	ASTPGERGREKLF
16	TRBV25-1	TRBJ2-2	ASSEYKIGAGGPGELF
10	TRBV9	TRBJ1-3	ASSVVGDTIY